The text below deals with one TCR beta chain. There is no known antigen for this receptor. No much larger clone is present one base from it, and per-base qualities are unavailable. This sample is part of a study of T cell changes during pregnancy in multiple sclerosis (dated by TCRdb to between 2017 and 2020). For the wider study: The study looked at changes in the T cell repertoire across pregnancy in women with multiple sclerosis.

Receptor libraries were prepared by the immunoSEQ multiplex PCR assay. The table comes from immuneACCESS by way of TCRdb, which keeps in-frame sequences with V and J called. Part of the clones is missing from these tables; in studies checked, under half for an unresolved V gene and the rest for unknown reasons. A total of 30,000 to 40,000 clones appear in this sample, roughly 89% of them only once. Roughly 6.1% of the sample lies in the top ten. Germline trimming amounts to 8 bases on V and 0 bases on J, with 11 as the count of junction bases outside the gene matches. Taken from cysteine to phenylalanine, the CDR3 has 17 residues. Only the CDR3 portion is preserved as DNA: 51 bases, with reading frame beginning at the first base. In the germline V gene, CDR1 corresponds to SNHLY and CDR2 to FYNNEI.

The sample in question was CD8+ T cells from peripheral blood mononuclear cells, obtained in the second trimester of pregnancy. This chain is built from TRBV2 and TRBJ2-2; TRBD2 fits 8 bases in the junction. The sequence came from a female donor with multiple sclerosis, enrolled in a pregnancy study. The DNA reads TGTGCCAGCCGTGGGATGGAGCGGGGGCCGAACACCGGGGAGCTGTTTTTT. This sequence encodes CASRGMERGPNTGELFF.